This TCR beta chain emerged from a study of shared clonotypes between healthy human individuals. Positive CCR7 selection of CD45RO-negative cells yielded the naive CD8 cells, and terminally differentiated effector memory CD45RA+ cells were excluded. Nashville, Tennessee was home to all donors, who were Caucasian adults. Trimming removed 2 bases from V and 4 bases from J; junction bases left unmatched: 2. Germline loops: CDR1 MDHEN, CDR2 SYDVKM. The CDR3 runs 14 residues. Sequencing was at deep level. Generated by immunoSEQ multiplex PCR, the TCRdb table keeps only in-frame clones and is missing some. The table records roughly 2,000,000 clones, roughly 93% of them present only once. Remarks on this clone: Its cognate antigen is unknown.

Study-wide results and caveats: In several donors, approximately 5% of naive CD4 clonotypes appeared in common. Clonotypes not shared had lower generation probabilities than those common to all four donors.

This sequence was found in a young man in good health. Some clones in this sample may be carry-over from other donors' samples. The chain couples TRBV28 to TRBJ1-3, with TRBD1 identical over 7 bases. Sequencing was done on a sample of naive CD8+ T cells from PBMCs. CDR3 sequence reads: CASSLMTGGNTIYF. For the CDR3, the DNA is TGTGCCAGCAGTTTAATGACAGGGGGAAACACCATATATTTT.